These 32 T cell receptor beta chains came from one sample sequenced in a study of T cells in Graves' hyperthyroidism and ophthalmopathy. Amplified regions were TCR beta CDR3 sequences from RNA transcripts. First-round RT-PCR targeting the TCR CDR3 was performed with the HTBI primer set. TCRdb redid the calling of the multiplex PCR reads with MiXCR, one entry per CDR3 protein. The table records about 290,000 distinct CDR3 sequences, about a sixth of them present only once. The sample comprised blood. These receptor sequences come from a woman in her sixties with Graves' ophthalmopathy.

V usage is TRBV4-2 and J usage is TRBJ2-1; possibly TRBD2 for D (6 bases). V lost 3 bases to trimming and J lost 2 bases, with 20 bases between them. Per the germline V gene, CDR1 is LGHNA and CDR2 is YNFKEQ. CDR3 length: 18 residues. The DNA for the CDR3 is TGTGCCAGCAGCCAGGACCCGGGACTCCAAAACCCCTACAATGAGCAGTTCTTC. Translation: CASSQDPGLQNPYNEQFF.

This clonotype was detected only once. The chain has TRBV5-1 and TRBJ1-4; the match to TRBD1 covers 7 bases. The CDR3 consists of 15 residues. CDR1 and CDR2 (germline): SGHRS, YFSETQ. Trimming removed 3 bases from V and 8 bases from J; junction bases left unmatched: 10. CDR3 in amino acids: CASSSRTGVIEKLFF. CDR3 nucleotides: TGCGCCAGCAGCTCCCGGACAGGAGTAATCGAAAAACTGTTTTTT.

In its sample, this clonotype was seen a few times. The chain is built from TRBV7-3 and TRBJ2-3, with D perhaps matching TRBD2 (5 bases). The V gene lost 5 bases and the J gene lost 0 bases, with 12 bases spanning the gap. CDR1 SGHTA and CDR2 FQGTGA come from the germline V gene. This CDR3 is 15 amino acids long. The CDR3 DNA sequence: TGTGCCAGCAGCCCGCAACCGGGGAGCACAGATACGCAGTATTTT. Protein sequence: CASSPQPGSTDTQYF. The complete variable domain, with remaining parts taken from reference TRBV7-3 and TRBJ2-3, reads GAGVSQTPSNKVTEKGKYVELRCDPISGHTALYWYRQSLGQGPEFLIYFQGTGAADDSGLPNDRFFAVRPEGSVSTLKIQRTERGDSAVYLCASSPQPGSTDTQYFGPGTRLTVL.

This clonotype was seen at least ten times. The V call is TRBV27, the J call TRBJ1-1; 7 bases align to TRBD1. The CDR3 has 14 residues. Germline V gene sequence: CDR1 MNHEY, CDR2 SMNVEV (reference sequence). With V trimmed by 5 bases and J by 4 bases, 7 bases remained unmatched. The CDR3, as DNA: TGTGCCAGCAGTCCACAGGGGCCTGGCACTGAAGCTTTCTTT. Its translation: CASSPQGPGTEAFF.

This clonotype has ten or more counts. The V and J genes are TRBV7-2 and TRBJ2-1, with TRBD2 identical over 7 bases. CDR3 length equals 14 residues. J lost 4 bases, V lost 7 bases, and 7 bases had no gene match. The V gene's germline CDR1 is SGHTA and CDR2 FQGNSA. The CDR3 protein is CASNQRGVYNEQFF. The CDR3 nucleotides are TGTGCCAGCAATCAGCGGGGTGTTTACAATGAGCAGTTCTTC.

This clonotype was seen only a few times. The V and J genes are TRBV6-2 or TRBV6-3 and TRBJ2-7, with 9 bases aligning to TRBD2. In germline, CDR1 is MNHEY, CDR2 SVGEGT. With 4 bases clipped from V and 3 bases from J, the junction kept 7 bases outside the gene matches. CDR3 length equals 15 residues. The CDR3 DNA follows: TGTGCCAGCAGTTCCCAGGATAGCGGGAGCTACGAGCAGTACTTC. The encoded protein is CASSSQDSGSYEQYF.

This clonotype was detected ten times or more. V usage is TRBV9 and J usage is TRBJ2-2, with D possibly matching TRBD1 (6 bases). Germline V CDR1 and CDR2: SGDLS, YYNGEE. V lost 4 bases and J 3 bases, leaving 10 bases between the germline ends. The CDR3 loop spans 14 amino acids. CDR3 region: CASSLRTDTGELFF. The CDR3 bases are TGTGCCAGCAGCCTCCGGACAGACACCGGGGAGCTGTTTTTT.

This clonotype was detected only a few times. This rearrangement joins TRBV5-1 to TRBJ1-5, with D unclear. V lost 4 bases to trimming and J lost 4 bases, with 12 bases between them. The CDR3 sequence is 14 residues long. Germline V CDR1 and CDR2: SGHRS, YFSETQ. The CDR3 is CASSLGPANQPQHF. CDR3 coding DNA: TGCGCCAGCAGCCTGGGCCCGGCTAATCAGCCCCAGCATTTT.

The chain couples TRBV5-1 to TRBJ2-3, with D possibly being TRBD2 (6 bases). CDR3 length: 16 residues. V dropped 4 bases and J dropped 2 bases, with 17 bases sitting between them. The V gene's germline CDR1 is SGHRS and CDR2 YFSETQ. CDR3 in amino acids: CASSIGGAGYTDTQYF. The CDR3 bases are TGCGCCAGCAGCATCGGAGGGGCGGGTTACACAGATACGCAGTATTTT. Supplemented by reference TRBV5-1 and TRBJ2-3, the full variable domain reads KAGVTQTPRYLIKTRGQQVTLSCSPISGHRSVSWYQQTPGQGLQFLFEYFSETQRNKGNFPGRFSGRQFSNSRSEMNVSTLELGDSALYLCASSIGGAGYTDTQYFGPGTRLTVL.

The chain combines TRBV20-1 with TRBJ2-1; D call uncertain. There are 13 residues in the CDR3. Germline-derived CDR1 and CDR2 are DFQATT and SNEGSKA (reference sequence). V was pared by 3 bases and J by 11 bases, with 17 bases between. Here the CDR3 reads CSARDPPRLQQFF. The DNA of the CDR3 is TGCAGTGCTAGGGACCCTCCCCGCCTTCAGCAGTTCTTC.

A remark on this clonotype: This CDR3 fails to terminate in the conserved phenylalanine or tryptophan, so it likely reflects a read error. The rearrangement joins TRBV3-1 to TRBJ1-3; D remains unclear. The CDR3 is made up of 15 amino acids. Deletions cut 1 base from V and 2 bases from J, with 9 bases between. Germline CDR1 LGHDT, CDR2 YNNKEL (reference sequence). The CDR3: CASSQVWVTGNTIYS. The CDR3 region has the DNA TGTGCCAGCAGCCAAGTTTGGGTAACTGGAAACACCATATATTCT.

Of note for this clonotype: A clone one base away is much larger, so this may be a read error. The rearrangement links TRBV6-2 or TRBV6-3 to TRBJ1-5, with a possible D match to TRBD1 (6 bases). V dropped 2 bases and J dropped 9 bases, with 14 bases sitting between them. Germline V gene sequence: CDR1 MNHEY, CDR2 SVGEGT. The CDR3 totals 14 residues. This CDR3 reads CASSYRGMYVPQHF. CDR3 DNA sequence: TGTGCCAGCAGTTACAGGGGGATGTACGTGCCCCAGCATTTT.

Turning to this clonotype: This CDR3 is missing its conserved last phenylalanine or tryptophan, likely due to a read error. The gene calls are TRBV5-1 and TRBJ1-2; D gene uncertain. The germline V gene has CDR1 SGHRS and CDR2 YFSETQ. There are 11 residues in the CDR3. V lost 0 bases to trimming and J lost 9 bases, with 6 bases between them. The CDR3 bases are TGCGCCAGCAGCTTGGACTCTAGCTACACCCTC. Translating gives CASSLDSSYTL.

The chain recombines TRBV9 with TRBJ1-5, with 7 nucleotides matching TRBD1. Germline loops: CDR1 SGDLS, CDR2 YYNGEE. The V gene end was trimmed by 4 bases and the J gene end by 3 bases; junction bases not matched to a gene: 7. The CDR3 spans 15 residues. The CDR3 loop is CASSQQGTFNQPQHF. CDR3 sequence (DNA): TGTGCCAGCAGCCAACAGGGGACCTTCAATCAGCCCCAGCATTTT. The full variable domain, rest sourced from reference TRBV9 and TRBJ1-5, is DSGVTQTPKHLITATGQRVTLRCSPRSGDLSVYWYQQSLDQGLQFLIQYYNGEERAKGNILERFSAQQFPDLHSELNLSSLELGDSALYFCASSQQGTFNQPQHFGDGTRLSIL.

There are a few counts of this clonotype. V and J are TRBV6-1 and TRBJ2-2; TRBD2 matches at 9 bases. The length of the CDR3 is 16 residues. The germline V gene encodes CDR1 MNHNS and CDR2 SASEGT. V lost 5 bases to trimming and J lost 5 bases; unmatched junction nucleotides: 9. As DNA, the CDR3 is TGTGCCAGCAGTTCGCCGGGTAGCGGGGGTACCGGGGAGCTGTTTTTT. Translation: CASSSPGSGGTGELFF.

This clonotype was observed at least ten times. The rearrangement uses TRBV7-2 and TRBJ2-3; D gene unclear. CDR1 is SGHTA, CDR2 FQGNSA, per germline. This CDR3 contains 11 residues. V lost 1 base and J 8 bases, leaving 4 bases between the germline ends. The CDR3 reads CASSLGTTQYF. DNA of the CDR3: TGTGCCAGCAGCTTAGGAACTACGCAGTATTTT. Variable domain in full (rest from reference TRBV7-2 and TRBJ2-3): GAGVSQSPSNKVTEKGKDVELRCDPISGHTALYWYRQSLGQGLEFLIYFQGNSAPDKSGLPSDRFSAERTGGSVSTLTIQRTQQEDSAVYLCASSLGTTQYFGPGTRLTVL.

In its sample, this clonotype was seen a few times. The rearrangement uses TRBV5-8 and TRBJ2-3, with a weak D call TRBD2 (6 bases). Trimming cost V 0 bases and J 4 bases, with 12 bases left between them. This CDR3 has 15 residues. Germline V gene sequence: CDR1 SGHTS, CDR2 YDEGEE. The DNA of the CDR3 is TGTGCCAGCAGCTTGGCCGGGCTAGCGTCAGATACGCAGTATTTT. This encodes CASSLAGLASDTQYF.

In the case of this clonotype: Just one base apart from a much larger clone, this may be a read error. CDR3 in DNA: TGTGCCAGCAATTTCCTCTTAAGTAACACTGAAGCTTTCTTT. It is translated as CASNFLLSNTEAFF. The chain employs TRBV28 and TRBJ1-1; no definite D call. Trimming left V 7 bases short and J 2 bases short, with 14 bases between. The CDR3 spans 14 residues. Germline CDR1 and CDR2: MDHEN and SYDVKM.

The J gene is TRBJ2-1, the V gene TRBV20-1; 10 bases align to TRBD2. There are 14 residues in the CDR3. J lost 3 bases, V lost 5 bases, and 4 bases had no gene match. CDR1 DFQATT and CDR2 SNEGSKA come from the germline V gene (reference sequence). The CDR3 DNA sequence: TGCAGTGCTGGGACTAGCGAGCTCTACAATGAGCAGTTCTTC. Translated, it gives CSAGTSELYNEQFF.

The gene calls are TRBV2 and TRBJ2-7, with 11 nucleotides matching TRBD2. J was trimmed by 4 bases and V by 7 bases; bases with no gene match: 6. The CDR3 totals 14 residues. Germline values: CDR1 SNHLY, CDR2 FYNNEI. The CDR3 DNA sequence: TGTGCCAGCATGCTCGGGACTAGCGGTTACGAGCAGTACTTC. Protein: CASMLGTSGYEQYF.

This clonotype came up a few times. This could be a read error, since a much larger clone is one nucleotide away. CDR3 coding DNA: TGTGCCTGCAGTTTGGGGAGCATGAACACTGAAGCTTTCTTT. Translating gives CACSLGSMNTEAFF. The chain joins TRBV28 to TRBJ1-1; D is ambiguous. Germline-derived CDR1 and CDR2 are MDHEN and SYDVKM. This CDR3 has 14 amino acids.

This clonotype was seen more than once but under ten times. The gene calls are TRBV27 and TRBJ2-6; TRBD2 is a possible D gene (5 bases). Germline CDR1 is MNHEY and CDR2 is SMNVEV (reference sequence). The CDR3 contains 16 residues. Trimming took 6 bases from V and 4 from J, leaving 16 bases between them. CDR3 in amino acids: CASSPLGVRGANVLTF. DNA of the CDR3: TGTGCCAGCAGCCCCCTCGGGGTCCGGGGGGCCAACGTCCTGACTTTC.

The V and J genes are TRBV7-2 and TRBJ1-5, with TRBD1 as a possible D gene (5 bases). V lost 5 bases to trimming and J lost 7 bases, with 18 bases between them. This CDR3 is 15 amino acids long. Germline loops: CDR1 SGHTA, CDR2 FQGNSA. CDR3 loop: CASSITSSRDQPQHF. The DNA of the CDR3 is TGTGCCAGCAGCATTACCTCCTCCAGGGACCAGCCCCAGCATTTT. Together with reference TRBV7-2 and TRBJ1-5, the CDR3 gives the full variable domain: GAGVSQSPSNKVTEKGKDVELRCDPISGHTALYWYRQSLGQGLEFLIYFQGNSAPDKSGLPSDRFSAERTGGSVSTLTIQRTQQEDSAVYLCASSITSSRDQPQHFGDGTRLSIL.

The table lists this clonotype with many counts. The J gene is TRBJ2-1, the V gene TRBV7-2; D might be TRBD1 (5 bases). Trimming took off 5 bases at V and 0 bases at J, with 14 bases between the two ends. CDR1 and CDR2 (germline): SGHTA, FQGNSA. The CDR3 loop spans 16 amino acids. The chain's CDR3 is CASSPRQTSSYNEQFF. The CDR3 nucleotides are TGTGCCAGCAGCCCGCGACAGACAAGCTCCTACAATGAGCAGTTCTTC.

This clonotype showed up many times. The J gene is TRBJ1-1, the V gene TRBV5-1; D remains ambiguous. CDR1 and CDR2 from the germline V gene are SGHRS and YFSETQ. The V end was cut by 4 bases, the J end by 2 bases, with 18 bases between. The CDR3 covers 16 residues. The CDR3 loop reads CASSPRAAGVNTEAFF. DNA for the CDR3: TGCGCCAGCAGCCCCCGGGCGGCAGGAGTTAACACTGAAGCTTTCTTT. The variable domain in full, completed from reference TRBV5-1 and TRBJ1-1, reads KAGVTQTPRYLIKTRGQQVTLSCSPISGHRSVSWYQQTPGQGLQFLFEYFSETQRNKGNFPGRFSGRQFSNSRSEMNVSTLELGDSALYLCASSPRAAGVNTEAFFGQGTRLTVV.

A word on this clonotype: It may be a read error: a sequence one base away is much more abundant. The genes are TRBV6-1 and TRBJ2-3; the D is unclear. Trimming cost V 3 bases and J 4 bases, with 14 bases left between them. The germline V gene has CDR1 MNHNS and CDR2 SASEGT. The length of the CDR3 is 15 residues. The CDR3 protein is CASSDTVNRADTQYF. For the CDR3, the DNA is TGTGCCAGCAGTGATACAGTAAATCGTGCAGATACGCAGTATTTT.

This clonotype was counted ten times or more. V is TRBV7-2 and J is TRBJ2-3, with a possible D match to TRBD2 (5 bases). Germline V lookup: CDR1 SGHTA, CDR2 FQGNSA. V lost 5 bases to trimming and J lost 1 base, with 10 bases between them. This CDR3 has 14 amino acids. DNA for the CDR3: TGTGCCAGCAGCCGAGGGAAGGGCACAGATACGCAGTATTTT. This gives the protein CASSRGKGTDTQYF.

This clonotype was observed a handful of times. The chain is built from TRBV11-2 and TRBJ2-3; TRBD2 matches at 11 bases. CDR1 and CDR2 from the germline V gene are SGHAT and FQNNGV. This CDR3 has 19 amino acids. The junction had 13 bases not matched to a gene; V was cut back by 1 base and J by 4 bases. In nucleotides, the CDR3 is TGTGCCAGCAGCTTAGCCGGAAGACTAGCGGGAACGTGGTCAGATACGCAGTATTTT. Amino acids: CASSLAGRLAGTWSDTQYF.

This clonotype was recorded at least ten times. The rearrangement joins TRBV29-1 to TRBJ1-1; D not certain. Germline values: CDR1 SQVTM, CDR2 ANQGSEA. This CDR3 has 12 amino acids. Trimming pared 6 bases from V and 5 bases from J, leaving 13 bases between. CDR3: CSVRPLLTEAFF. CDR3 sequence (DNA): TGCAGCGTGCGACCTCTGTTGACTGAAGCTTTCTTT.

This rearrangement joins TRBV27 to TRBJ1-1, with D unclear. Germline assignment: CDR1 MNHEY and CDR2 SMNVEV (reference sequence). This CDR3 comprises 15 residues. Trimming took 1 base from V and 6 from J, leaving 15 bases between them. CDR3 DNA sequence: TGTGCCAGCAGTTTATGGGTAGGCACCGGCGCTGAAGCTTTCTTT. Its translation: CASSLWVGTGAEAFF.

This clonotype appeared many times. The V gene is TRBV28, the J gene TRBJ2-7; no clear D gene. Germline CDR1 is MDHEN and CDR2 is SYDVKM. The CDR3 consists of 12 residues. The germline V and J ends were trimmed by 3 bases and 3 bases, with 6 bases remaining between them. CDR3 bases: TGTGCCAGCAGTTTGCAGCACTACGAGCAGTACTTC. This encodes CASSLQHYEQYF.

The rearrangement links TRBV15 to TRBJ2-7, with D hard to call. Trimming took 0 bases from V and 5 from J, leaving 20 bases between them. This CDR3 is built from 17 residues. Germline V CDR1 and CDR2: LNHNV, YYDKDF (reference sequence). CDR3 residues: CATSRDPFAGPPNEQYF. In DNA, the CDR3 is TGTGCCACCAGCAGAGATCCTTTTGCAGGCCCCCCTAACGAGCAGTACTTC.